This entry is about one TCR beta chain. Generated by immunoSEQ multiplex PCR, the TCRdb table keeps only in-frame clones and is missing some. Of under 95,000 clones in the sample, roughly 90% are singletons; the top ten hold 2.5% to 3%. This CDR3 region has 12 residues. Germline V CDR1 and CDR2: SGHRS, YFSETQ. The germline V and J ends were trimmed by 4 bases and 8 bases, with 12 bases remaining between them. This entry is derived from a study of blood T cell repertoires in COVID-19. The sequencing input was peripheral blood. This receptor was taken from a man in his fifties with COVID-19, enrolled during active disease. The V gene is TRBV5-1, the J gene TRBJ1-2; no clear D gene. CDR3 protein: CASSHEGDGYTF. The DNA of the CDR3 is TGCGCCAGCAGCCATGAGGGCGACGGCTACACCTTC.